These T cell receptor beta chains were read from a single sample in a study of OX40 agonist ivuxolimab in advanced cancers. Measured with immunoSEQ multiplex PCR; TCRdb has only the in-frame clones, and not every one. The data contain roughly 60,000 clones, more than 70% of them singletons. Sequenced here: CD4+ or CD8+ T cells sorted from blood, sampled in a trial of the OX40 agonist ivuxolimab. Receptors originate from an adult with an advanced solid tumor such as melanoma, head and neck, liver or kidney cancer. CDR3s include the opening cysteine and the closing phenylalanine or tryptophan. A D gene is named only where the DNA matches it firmly. Size is omitted from some rows. Given values are once, few, many or a class for expanded clones.

clone size,J gene,V gene,D gene,CDR3 DNA,CDR3 protein
NA,TRBJ2-7,TRBV6-6,NA,TGTGCCAGCAGGCTCGCAGGGGTGCAGTACTTC,CASRLAGVQYF
NA,TRBJ1-1,TRBV11-3,TRBD1,TGTGCCAGCAGCGGTACGGGACAGGGAACCACTGAAGCTTTCTTT,CASSGTGQGTTEAFF
NA,TRBJ1-4,TRBV10-3,NA,TGTGCCATCAGTGAAAGGGGAAGGACCTCTGAAAAACTGTTTTTT,CAISERGRTSEKLFF
NA,TRBJ1-6,TRBV6-6,NA,TGTGCCAGCAACTACAGGGATTTTAATTCACCCCTCCACTTT,CASNYRDFNSPLHF
NA,TRBJ1-1,TRBV28,NA,TGTGCCAGCAGTTTAGCCGGGGCGGGGGACACTGAAGCTTTCTTT,CASSLAGAGDTEAFF
NA,TRBJ2-1,TRBV6-5,TRBD2,TGTGCCAGCAGTTACTCGGGAGGGAGCTCCTACAATGAGCAGTTCTTC,CASSYSGGSSYNEQFF
NA,TRBJ1-2,TRBV28,NA,TGTGCCAGCAGCCTCCCTCAGGGGTGGATCTATGGCTACACCTTC,CASSLPQGWIYGYTF
NA,TRBJ2-3,TRBV7-2,NA,TGTGCCAGCAGCTTAAGCGAAGGGGATACGCAGTATTTT,CASSLSEGDTQYF
NA,TRBJ2-7,TRBV25-1,NA,TGTGCCAGCAGTGAGGGGGGATACGAGCAGTACTTC,CASSEGGYEQYF
NA,TRBJ1-6,TRBV9,NA,TGTGCCAGCAGCGCCGGCGGGCAGGGTGGTTCACCCCTCCACTTT,CASSAGGQGGSPLHF
once,TRBJ1-4,TRBV6-1,TRBD1,TGTGCCAGCAGTCTGTCGGACAGGAGAGGCCAAAAACTGTTTTTT,CASSLSDRRGQKLFF
once,TRBJ2-1,TRBV6-6,TRBD1,TGTGCCAGCAGTCTCGGACAGGGGAGACTCGATGAGCAGTTCTTC,CASSLGQGRLDEQFF
NA,TRBJ1-1,TRBV7-3,NA,TGTGCCAGCAGCATACAGGGCCAGGGCACTGAAGCTTTCTTT,CASSIQGQGTEAFF
NA,TRBJ1-1,TRBV7-6,NA,TGTGCCAGCAGCCCACAGGGTGATACTGAAGCTTTCTTT,CASSPQGDTEAFF
NA,TRBJ2-3,TRBV27,NA,TGTGCCAGCAGTTCCCCCGGGATTTATACGCAGTATTTT,CASSSPGIYTQYF
once,TRBJ2-6,TRBV7-2,TRBD1,TGTGCCAGCAGCTTAGTTAGGGACAGTTTGTTGGGGGCCAACGTCCTGACTTTC,CASSLVRDSLLGANVLTF
NA,TRBJ1-3,TRBV19,NA,TGTGCCACCCATCCGGGGGGCTCTGGAAACACCATATATTTT,CATHPGGSGNTIYF
NA,TRBJ1-6,TRBV9,NA,TGTGCCAGCAGCGTAGCCTCCGGGACGGAAAATTCACCCCTCCACTTT,CASSVASGTENSPLHF
NA,TRBJ2-3,TRBV9,TRBD2,TGTGCCAGCAGCGGGCGACTAGCGGGGATCACAGATACGCAGTATTTT,CASSGRLAGITDTQYF
NA,TRBJ2-7,TRBV14,NA,TGTGCCAGCAGCCAAGAGCCCCTTGCGGCTCGCAACGAGCAGTACTTC,CASSQEPLAARNEQYF
NA,TRBJ2-5,TRBV19,NA,TGTGCCAGTTCCCAGCCAGGGGCTGGGAAAGAGACCCAGTACTTC,CASSQPGAGKETQYF
NA,TRBJ2-3,TRBV9,NA,TGTGCCAGCAGCGAAGGGGGGGGCCTGAGCACAGATACGCAGTATTTT,CASSEGGGLSTDTQYF
few,TRBJ1-2,TRBV9,NA,TGTGCCAGCAGCGCGCAGGCCTCCCGGTTGGGCTATGGCTACACCTTC,CASSAQASRLGYGYTF
NA,TRBJ1-1,TRBV30,NA,TGTGCCTGGAGTATAGTTGGTGGGGGCACTGAAGCTTTCTTT,CAWSIVGGGTEAFF
NA,TRBJ2-1,TRBV7-3,NA,TGTGCCAGCAGCCGAGGACAGTACAATGAGCAGTTCTTC,CASSRGQYNEQFF
NA,TRBJ2-2,TRBV7-8,TRBD1,TGTGCCAGCAGCTCTCTGGGACAGGGGGGGACCGGGGAGCTGTTTTTT,CASSSLGQGGTGELFF
NA,TRBJ1-5,TRBV15,TRBD1,TGTGCCACCAGCAGAGTATGGGGACAGGGCCGCGTCCAGCCCCAGCATTTT,CATSRVWGQGRVQPQHF
NA,TRBJ2-2,TRBV5-4,TRBD2,TGTGCCAGCAGCTTAAGACTAGCGCCCAACACCGGGGAGCTGTTTTTT,CASSLRLAPNTGELFF
NA,TRBJ1-2,TRBV7-9,NA,TGTGCCAGCAGCTTAGGACAGGTTGCCTACTATGGCTACACCTTC,CASSLGQVAYYGYTF
NA,TRBJ2-7,TRBV6-1,NA,TGTGCCAGCAGTGTCAGCACCTACGAGCAGTACTTC,CASSVSTYEQYF
NA,TRBJ2-1,TRBV6-5,NA,TGTGCCACCCAGCCAAACCTCAATGAGCAGTTCTTC,CATQPNLNEQFF
NA,TRBJ1-1,TRBV5-1,TRBD1,TGCGCCAGCAGCTTTCAACCAGTTGCGATACCGGGACAGAGGAACACTGAAGCTTTCTTT,CASSFQPVAIPGQRNTEAFF
NA,TRBJ1-1,TRBV5-6,NA,TGTGCCAGCAGCGCGGTATCCGGGGCGCTTGAAGCTTTCTTT,CASSAVSGALEAFF
NA,TRBJ2-1,TRBV28,TRBD2,TGTGCCAGCAGTTTAGCGGGGGGTCCTTTGAATGAGCAGTTCTTC,CASSLAGGPLNEQFF
NA,TRBJ1-5,TRBV7-2,NA,TGTGCCAGCAGCCCCCCCGGGGGTGATCAGCCCCAGCATTTT,CASSPPGGDQPQHF
NA,TRBJ2-7,TRBV28,TRBD1,TGTGCCAGTCCTAACGAGCTGGGGACAGGGCTCTGGTACGAGCAGTACTTC,CASPNELGTGLWYEQYF
NA,TRBJ2-7,TRBV9,TRBD2,TGTGCCAGCAGCGTAGCTACTAGCGGGGACTACGAGCAGTACTTC,CASSVATSGDYEQYF
once,TRBJ1-2,TRBV7-2,TRBD1,TGTGCCAGCAGCCTTTCCTCACAGGGGAATGGCTACACCTTC,CASSLSSQGNGYTF
NA,TRBJ1-1,TRBV6-5,NA,TGTGCCAGCACCCAAGGGGGGGTGGGGACTGAAGCTTTCTTT,CASTQGGVGTEAFF
NA,TRBJ1-6,TRBV21-1,NA,TGTGCCAGCAGCAAAGAGATATCCGGGACGGATTCACCCCTCCACTTT,CASSKEISGTDSPLHF
NA,TRBJ1-2,TRBV5-6,NA,TGTGCCAGCAGCATCCGGGTCCACTCTATCTATGGCTACACCTTC,CASSIRVHSIYGYTF
NA,TRBJ1-3,TRBV6-1,NA,TGTGCCAGCAACCCCCCAGCGGGTGGAAACACCATATATTTT,CASNPPAGGNTIYF
NA,TRBJ2-7,TRBV19,NA,TGTGCCAGTAGCGTTACAGTAACAACCTACGAGCAGTACTTC,CASSVTVTTYEQYF
NA,TRBJ1-1,TRBV19,NA,TGTGCCAGTAGTATTCCAGTACAGGGAAACACTGAAGCTTTCTTT,CASSIPVQGNTEAFF
NA,TRBJ2-7,TRBV11-1,TRBD1,TGTGCCAGCAGCTTAATGGGGACAGGTGACTACGAGCAGTACTTC,CASSLMGTGDYEQYF
once,TRBJ1-1,TRBV7-3,NA,TGTGCCAGCAGCATGGGACATATGAACACTGAAGCTTTCTTT,CASSMGHMNTEAFF
few,TRBJ1-1,TRBV29-1,NA,TGCAGCGTACTTGACGGGTTAATGAACACTGAAGCTTTCTTT,CSVLDGLMNTEAFF
NA,TRBJ2-7,TRBV5-1,NA,TGCGCCAGCAGCCCAGAGGGTTGGTGGGAGCAGTACTTC,CASSPEGWWEQYF
once,TRBJ1-6,TRBV27,NA,TGTGCCAGCATGGTGGGGTACTATAATTCACCCCTCCACTTT,CASMVGYYNSPLHF
NA,TRBJ1-2,TRBV19,NA,TGTGCCAGTTCCTCCTCCGGGCTCTATGGCTACACCTTC,CASSSSGLYGYTF
NA,TRBJ1-6,TRBV11-2,NA,TGTGCCAGCCAAACGGAGCCCTCCTATAATTCACCCCTCCACTTT,CASQTEPSYNSPLHF
once,TRBJ1-5,TRBV10-3,TRBD1,TGTGCCATCAGAGCCGGGACAGATAATCAGCCCCAGCATTTT,CAIRAGTDNQPQHF
NA,TRBJ1-2,TRBV29-1,NA,TGCAGCGTTGACCCGGATAACTATGGCTACACCTTC,CSVDPDNYGYTF
NA,TRBJ2-5,TRBV5-6,TRBD2,TGTGCCAGCAGCTTGGTTCTAGCGGGGAGAGGTCAAGAGACCCAGTACTTC,CASSLVLAGRGQETQYF
NA,TRBJ2-2,TRBV5-6,TRBD1,TGTGCCAGCAGCTATAAGGGGTTGCCAGGGGGAAACACCGGGGAGCTGTTTTTT,CASSYKGLPGGNTGELFF
NA,TRBJ2-5,TRBV18,NA,TGTGCCAGCTCAAGGTCGGACTCGAAAGAGACCCAGTACTTC,CASSRSDSKETQYF
NA,TRBJ1-5,TRBV6-6,NA,TGTGCCAGCCGGGAGGGGGGCGGCAATCAGCCCCAGCATTTT,CASREGGGNQPQHF
NA,TRBJ2-3,TRBV9,NA,TGTGCCAGCAGCGTAATGCCAGGAACGGATACGCAGTATTTT,CASSVMPGTDTQYF
NA,TRBJ2-3,TRBV7-3,TRBD2,TGTGCCAGCAGAGAGCGGGGTTCTAGCACAGATACGCAGTATTTT,CASRERGSSTDTQYF
many,TRBJ2-7,TRBV5-6,TRBD1,TGTGCCAGCAGCTTGGGGTGGGTAAGCTTTGGCAGGGGGCACGAGCAGTACTTC,CASSLGWVSFGRGHEQYF